Following are 5 T cell receptor beta chains from one sample sequenced in a study of blood T cell repertoires in COVID-19. Sequencing was performed with immunoSEQ multiplex PCR; in TCRdb, only in-frame clones are kept and a portion is missing. The table includes around 60,000 clones, almost 95% detected once. The source material was peripheral blood. The source of these receptors is a man aged 50 or older with active COVID-19.

This chain uses TRBV18 with TRBJ2-3; no definite D call. V was trimmed by 6 bases and J by 3 bases, leaving 7 bases between them. Germline V CDR1 and CDR2: KGHSH, LQKENI. CDR3 size: 12 residues. CDR3 protein: CASSPRTDTQYF. The CDR3 DNA sequence: TGTGCCAGCTCGCCCAGAACAGATACGCAGTATTTT.

V usage is TRBV11-3 and J usage is TRBJ2-7; TRBD2 agrees at 7 bases. The trim removed 4 bases at V and 0 bases at J, leaving 9 bases unmatched. This CDR3 is 16 amino acids long. Germline V gene lookup returns CDR1 SGHNT and CDR2 YENEEA. In DNA form, the CDR3 reads TGTGCCAGCAGCTCCTTAGTAGCGGGTTTCTCCTACGAGCAGTACTTC. It encodes CASSSLVAGFSYEQYF.

In its sample, this clone was seen once. The rearrangement uses TRBV19 and TRBJ1-5, with D uncertain. The germline V and J ends were trimmed by 3 bases and 1 base, with 16 bases remaining between them. The CDR3 contains 17 residues. Germline V gene data show CDR1 as LNHDA and CDR2 as SQIVND (reference sequence). CDR3: CASSISQTMGSNQPQHF. CDR3 sequence (DNA): TGTGCCAGTAGTATCTCACAGACCATGGGCAGCAATCAGCCCCAGCATTTT. The full variable domain, with the rest looked up from reference TRBV19 and TRBJ1-5, is DGGITQSPKYLFRKEGQNVTLSCEQNLNHDAMYWYRQDPGQGLRLIYYSQIVNDFQKGDIAEGYSVSREKKESFPLTVTSAQKNPTAFYLCASSISQTMGSNQPQHFGDGTRLSIL.

The V and J genes are TRBV10-3 and TRBJ2-2, with TRBD1 identical over 10 bases. The CDR3 loop spans 15 amino acids. Looked up from germline, CDR1 is ENHRY and CDR2 is SYGVKD. Unmatched junction bases numbered 5, after V lost 9 bases and J lost 1 base. CDR3 protein: CAIGQGVVNTGELFF. The CDR3 DNA sequence: TGTGCCATAGGACAGGGGGTTGTGAACACCGGGGAGCTGTTTTTT.

This chain connects TRBV27 to TRBJ2-1, with a tentative D call TRBD1 (6 bases). Trimming took 2 bases from V and 0 from J, leaving 11 bases between them. CDR1 MNHEY and CDR2 SMNVEV come from the germline V gene (reference sequence). CDR3 length equals 16 residues. CDR3 residues: CASSLTRGNSYNEQFF. CDR3 nucleotides: TGTGCCAGCAGTTTAACGAGGGGGAACTCCTACAATGAGCAGTTCTTC.